A single sample is the source of the 21 T cell receptor beta chains below, sequenced in a study of shared clonotypes between healthy human individuals. Generated by immunoSEQ multiplex PCR, the TCRdb table keeps only in-frame clones and is missing some. Of 2,500,000 or so clones in the sample, just under 95% were seen once. Material for sequencing was naive CD4+ T cells from PBMCs. Subset described: CD45RA+ positively selected. The receptor set was obtained from a man younger than 35 in good health. Some clones in this sample may be carry-over from other donors' samples.

This sequence joins TRBV6-5 and TRBJ2-1; D not resolved. This CDR3 comprises 13 residues. CDR1 is MNHEY and CDR2 is SVGAGI in the germline V gene. The ends were cut back, 6 bases at V and 0 bases at J, with 6 bases in the middle. CDR3 coding DNA: TGTGCCAGCAGCGGGCCCTCCTACAATGAGCAGTTCTTC. Translated, it gives CASSGPSYNEQFF.

The chain uses TRBV5-1 and TRBJ2-2, with 8 bases that match TRBD1. The CDR3 loop spans 16 amino acids. The ends lost 4 bases at V and 4 bases at J; junction bases unmatched: 9. CDR1 SGHRS and CDR2 YFSETQ come from the germline V gene. Written as DNA, the CDR3 is TGCGCCAGCAGCCTCCGACAGGGGCGTGGCACCGGGGAGCTGTTTTTT. Protein product: CASSLRQGRGTGELFF.

The V call is TRBV7-2, the J call TRBJ2-2; TRBD1 aligns across 8 bases. The CDR3 totals 14 residues. V lost 6 bases, J lost 7 bases, and 7 bases stayed unmatched. Germline V CDR1 and CDR2: SGHTA, FQGNSA. The CDR3 spells CASRRAGGGGELFF. CDR3 nucleotides: TGTGCCAGCAGGCGGGCAGGGGGCGGCGGGGAGCTGTTTTTT.

V and J are TRBV7-3 and TRBJ1-2, with D uncertain. V gave up 2 bases and J gave up 3 bases, with 7 bases separating them. Germline V gives CDR1 SGHTA, CDR2 FQGTGA. The CDR3 consists of 13 residues. The CDR3 region is CASSLLGDYGYTF. The DNA of the CDR3 is TGTGCCAGCAGCTTATTGGGTGACTATGGCTACACCTTC.

This chain uses TRBV4-1 with TRBJ2-1; no clear D gene. The V end was cut by 6 bases, the J end by 2 bases, with 14 bases between. The CDR3 covers 15 residues. The V gene's germline CDR1 is MGHRA and CDR2 YSYEKL. The CDR3 DNA follows: TGCGCCAGCAGACCCGACAATCTCCCCTACAATGAGCAGTTCTTC. Amino acid sequence: CASRPDNLPYNEQFF.

The V gene is TRBV28, the J gene TRBJ1-5; perhaps TRBD1 as D (6 bases). The germline gives CDR1 MDHEN, CDR2 SYDVKM. V was clipped by 2 bases and J by 7 bases, with 18 bases between them. This CDR3 spans 16 amino acids. The CDR3 sequence is CASSLTQGRGKQPQHF. CDR3 nucleotide sequence: TGTGCCAGCAGTTTAACCCAAGGCAGGGGAAAACAGCCCCAGCATTTT.

This chain connects TRBV18 to TRBJ1-1; perhaps TRBD1 as D (5 bases). The CDR3 runs 15 residues. Germline V gene lookup returns CDR1 KGHSH and CDR2 LQKENI. Trimming left V 3 bases short and J 5 bases short, with 16 bases between. DNA for the CDR3: TGTGCCAGCTCACCGCTAGGACCCAAGGGGACTGAAGCTTTCTTT. This encodes CASSPLGPKGTEAFF. Looking up the rest from reference TRBV18 and TRBJ1-1 gives the full variable domain: NAGVMQNPRHLVRRRGQEARLRCSPMKGHSHVYWYRQLPEEGLKFMVYLQKENIIDESGMPKERFSAEFPKEGPSILRIQQVVRGDSAAYFCASSPLGPKGTEAFFGQGTRLTVV.

J is TRBJ2-1 and V is TRBV10-3; TRBD1 is a possible D gene (6 bases). Germline lookup yields CDR1 ENHRY and CDR2 SYGVKD. The CDR3 runs 14 residues. Trimming removed 6 bases from V and 0 bases from J, with 9 bases in between. The CDR3 loop reads CAIRDSFSYNEQFF. The CDR3 DNA is TGTGCCATCAGGGACAGCTTCTCCTACAATGAGCAGTTCTTC.

On this clone itself: Other DNA sequences from this sample encode an identical CDR3 as well. J is TRBJ2-7 and V is TRBV7-2; either TRBD1 or TRBD2 may fit D (5 bases each). Trimming stripped 1 base from V and 4 bases from J, with 14 bases between. Germline lookup yields CDR1 SGHTA and CDR2 FQGNSA. This CDR3 region has 15 residues. CDR3 amino acids: CASSLVRGGGYEQYF. The DNA of the CDR3 is TGTGCCAGCAGCTTAGTTCGCGGTGGGGGTTACGAGCAGTACTTC.

This chain links TRBV28 with TRBJ2-7; D is unclear. The CDR3 has 14 amino acids. Germline CDR1 reads MDHEN; CDR2 reads SYDVKM. Trimming pared 2 bases from V and 5 bases from J, leaving 13 bases between. DNA for the CDR3: TGTGCCAGCAGTTTAATCCCCAGGTTCCACGAGCAGTACTTC. It is translated as CASSLIPRFHEQYF. Together with reference TRBV28 and TRBJ2-7, the CDR3 gives the full variable domain: DVKVTQSSRYLVKRTGEKVFLECVQDMDHENMFWYRQDPGLGLRLIYFSYDVKMKEKGDIPEGYSVSREKKERFSLILESASTNQTSMYLCASSLIPRFHEQYFGPGTRLTVT.

This chain connects TRBV7-2 to TRBJ2-7; D is uncertain. This CDR3 contains 12 residues. Germline assignment: CDR1 SGHTA and CDR2 FQGNSA. V was clipped by 1 base and J by 4 bases, with 5 bases between them. CDR3 sequence reads: CASSLDKYEQYF. CDR3 DNA sequence: TGTGCCAGCAGCTTAGACAAATACGAGCAGTACTTC.

This clone is a singleton in its sample. V and J are TRBV6-5 and TRBJ1-6, with D uncertain. Per the germline V gene, CDR1 is MNHEY and CDR2 is SVGAGI. This CDR3 has 12 amino acids. Deletions cut 2 bases from V and 5 bases from J, with 1 base between. Here the CDR3 DNA reads TGTGCCAGCAGTTACCATAATTCACCCCTCCACTTT. As protein: CASSYHNSPLHF.

About this clone itself: Other DNA variants within this sample encode the same CDR3. J is TRBJ1-1 and V is TRBV15; D is unresolved. V was shortened by 1 base and J by 2 bases, with 5 bases between the two germline ends. The CDR3 has 13 amino acids. Looked up from germline, CDR1 is LNHNV and CDR2 is YYDKDF (reference sequence). CDR3 bases: TGTGCCACCAGCAGAGTGCCCAACACTGAAGCTTTCTTT. Protein: CATSRVPNTEAFF. Using reference TRBV15 and TRBJ1-1 for the parts outside the CDR3, the full variable domain is DAMVIQNPRYQVTQFGKPVTLSCSQTLNHNVMYWYQQKSSQAPKLLFHYYDKDFNNEADTPDNFQSRRPNTSFCFLDIRSPGLGDTAMYLCATSRVPNTEAFFGQGTRLTVV.

This rearrangement joins TRBV5-6 to TRBJ2-3; TRBD1 is a possible D gene (6 bases). V was shortened by 5 bases and J by 8 bases, with 21 bases between the two germline ends. The CDR3 is 15 residues long. From germline, CDR1 is SGHDT and CDR2 YYEEEE. CDR3 bases: TGTGCCAGCAGTTTCACAGGGAACGGGTATGGTACGCAGTATTTT. Translated, it gives CASSFTGNGYGTQYF.

For the CDR3, the DNA is TGTGCCAGCAGCTTTCCCAGCTATATCTACAATGAGCAGTTCTTC. Amino acids: CASSFPSYIYNEQFF. The chain employs TRBV7-2 and TRBJ2-1; D not resolved. Per the germline V gene, CDR1 is SGHTA and CDR2 is FQGNSA. V was cut by 3 bases and J by 3 bases, with 12 bases left in between. This CDR3 contains 15 residues.

This clone showed up just a few times. The genes are TRBV5-1 and TRBJ2-2; no clear D gene. V lost 0 bases and J lost 3, with 3 bases in between. This CDR3 is 13 amino acids long. From germline, CDR1 is SGHRS and CDR2 YFSETQ. CDR3 loop: CASSLEDTGELFF. The CDR3 nucleotides read TGCGCCAGCAGCTTGGAGGACACCGGGGAGCTGTTTTTT.

This rearrangement joins TRBV2 to TRBJ2-7, with no clear D. V was trimmed by 7 bases and J by 0 bases, leaving 13 bases between them. CDR1 and CDR2 from the germline V gene are SNHLY and FYNNEI. The CDR3 sequence is 14 residues long. The CDR3 region has the DNA TGTGCCAGCAATATACTCCGGTCCTCCTACGAGCAGTACTTC. Its translation is CASNILRSSYEQYF.

This rearrangement joins TRBV5-1 to TRBJ2-2; TRBD1 is a possible D gene (5 bases). The CDR3 has 15 amino acids. Germline V lookup: CDR1 SGHRS, CDR2 YFSETQ. The V end was cut by 6 bases, the J end by 5 bases, with 17 bases between. The CDR3 protein is CASKQGTESTGELFF. DNA for the CDR3: TGCGCCAGCAAGCAGGGAACGGAGTCTACCGGGGAGCTGTTTTTT.

The chain links TRBV6-4 to TRBJ2-6; D is ambiguous. The germline V gene encodes CDR1 MRHNA and CDR2 SNTAGT. This CDR3 spans 15 amino acids. The V gene lost 8 bases and the J gene lost 1 base, with 12 bases spanning the gap. CDR3 bases: TGTGCCAGCTCCTCTAGGTCTTCTGGGGCCAACGTCCTGACTTTC. Translating gives CASSSRSSGANVLTF.

This chain joins TRBV28 and TRBJ2-7, with a tentative D call TRBD1 (6 bases). The germline gives CDR1 MDHEN, CDR2 SYDVKM. There are 14 residues in the CDR3. CDR3 sequence: CPTLEGESSYEQYF. CDR3 DNA: TGTCCGACCCTAGAGGGGGAGAGCTCCTACGAGCAGTACTTC.

V is TRBV7-7 and J is TRBJ2-5; TRBD2 matches 7 bases. V lost 5 bases and J lost 5; bases outside the gene matches: 5. The V gene's germline CDR1 is SSHAT and CDR2 FNYEAQ (reference sequence). The CDR3 has 13 residues. The CDR3 reads CASSKILAETQYF. In DNA, the CDR3 is TGTGCCAGCAGCAAAATACTAGCGGAGACCCAGTACTTC.